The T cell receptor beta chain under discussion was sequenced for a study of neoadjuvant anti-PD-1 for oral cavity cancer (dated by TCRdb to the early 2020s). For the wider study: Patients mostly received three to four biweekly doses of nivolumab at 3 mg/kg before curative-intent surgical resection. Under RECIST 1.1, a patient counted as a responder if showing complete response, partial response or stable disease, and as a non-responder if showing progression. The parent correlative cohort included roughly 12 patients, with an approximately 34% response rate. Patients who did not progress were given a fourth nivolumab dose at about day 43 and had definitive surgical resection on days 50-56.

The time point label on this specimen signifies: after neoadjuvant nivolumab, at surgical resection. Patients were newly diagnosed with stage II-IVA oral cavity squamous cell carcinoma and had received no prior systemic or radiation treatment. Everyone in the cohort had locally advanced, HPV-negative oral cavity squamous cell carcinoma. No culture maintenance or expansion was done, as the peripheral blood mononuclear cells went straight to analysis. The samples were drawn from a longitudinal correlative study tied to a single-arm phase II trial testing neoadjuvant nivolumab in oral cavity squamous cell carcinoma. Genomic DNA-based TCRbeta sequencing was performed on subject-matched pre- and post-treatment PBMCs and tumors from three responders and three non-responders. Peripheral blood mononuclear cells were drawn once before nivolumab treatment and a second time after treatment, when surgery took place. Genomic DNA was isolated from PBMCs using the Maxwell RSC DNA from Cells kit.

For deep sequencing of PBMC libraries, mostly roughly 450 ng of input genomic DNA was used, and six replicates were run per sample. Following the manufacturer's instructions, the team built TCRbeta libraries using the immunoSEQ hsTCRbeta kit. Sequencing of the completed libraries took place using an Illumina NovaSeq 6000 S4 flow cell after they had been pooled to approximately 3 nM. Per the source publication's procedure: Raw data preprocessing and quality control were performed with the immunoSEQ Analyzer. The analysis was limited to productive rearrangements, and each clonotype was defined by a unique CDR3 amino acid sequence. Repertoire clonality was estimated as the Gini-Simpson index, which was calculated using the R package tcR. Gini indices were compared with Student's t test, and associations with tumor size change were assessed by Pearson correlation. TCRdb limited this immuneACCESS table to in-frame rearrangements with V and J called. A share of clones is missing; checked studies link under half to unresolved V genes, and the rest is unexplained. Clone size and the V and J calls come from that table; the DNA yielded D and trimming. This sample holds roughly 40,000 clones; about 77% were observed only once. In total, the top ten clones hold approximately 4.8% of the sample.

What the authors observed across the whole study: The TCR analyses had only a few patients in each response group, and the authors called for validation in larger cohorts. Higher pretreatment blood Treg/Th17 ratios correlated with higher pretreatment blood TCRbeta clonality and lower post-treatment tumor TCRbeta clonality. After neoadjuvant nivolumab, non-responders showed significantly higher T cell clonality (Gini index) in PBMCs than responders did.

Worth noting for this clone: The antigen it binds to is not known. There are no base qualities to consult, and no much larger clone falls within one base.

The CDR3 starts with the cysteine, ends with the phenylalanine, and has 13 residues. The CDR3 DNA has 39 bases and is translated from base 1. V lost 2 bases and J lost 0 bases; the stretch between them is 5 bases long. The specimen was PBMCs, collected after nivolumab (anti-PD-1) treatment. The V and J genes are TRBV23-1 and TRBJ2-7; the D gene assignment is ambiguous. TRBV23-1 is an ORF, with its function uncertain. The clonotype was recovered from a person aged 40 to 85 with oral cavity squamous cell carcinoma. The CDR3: CASSQQLSYEQYF. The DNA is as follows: TGCGCCAGCAGTCAACAGCTCTCCTACGAGCAGTACTTC.